This T cell receptor (beta chain) was observed in a study of CD8+ T cells in alopecia areata. The study's findings and limits: Shared TCR sequences were less clear between patients than in mice, possibly partly from HLA diversity. Higher clonality and more expanded CD8+ clones appeared in lesional than normal scalp.

Worth noting for this clone: The antigen is unknown. This CDR3 is also generated by other DNA sequences in the sample.

Investigators isolated RNA and reverse transcribed it into cDNA to act as the sequencing template. The assay was immunoSEQ multiplex PCR, and TCRdb's table has in-frame clones only and misses some. The sample lists approximately 150,000 clones, approximately 50% occurring once. Germline-derived CDR1 and CDR2 are SQVTM and ANQGSEA. The V gene lost 3 bases and the J gene lost 0 bases, with 7 bases spanning the gap. The CDR3 length is 13 residues. The J gene is TRBJ2-3, the V gene TRBV29-1, with D hard to call. The source of this sequence is a human donor with alopecia areata. The sequences come from CD4+ T cells sorted from blood, collected at week 0. CDR3 in DNA: TGCAGCGTTGAGGGCGGTAGCACAGATACGCAGTATTTT. Translation: CSVEGGSTDTQYF.